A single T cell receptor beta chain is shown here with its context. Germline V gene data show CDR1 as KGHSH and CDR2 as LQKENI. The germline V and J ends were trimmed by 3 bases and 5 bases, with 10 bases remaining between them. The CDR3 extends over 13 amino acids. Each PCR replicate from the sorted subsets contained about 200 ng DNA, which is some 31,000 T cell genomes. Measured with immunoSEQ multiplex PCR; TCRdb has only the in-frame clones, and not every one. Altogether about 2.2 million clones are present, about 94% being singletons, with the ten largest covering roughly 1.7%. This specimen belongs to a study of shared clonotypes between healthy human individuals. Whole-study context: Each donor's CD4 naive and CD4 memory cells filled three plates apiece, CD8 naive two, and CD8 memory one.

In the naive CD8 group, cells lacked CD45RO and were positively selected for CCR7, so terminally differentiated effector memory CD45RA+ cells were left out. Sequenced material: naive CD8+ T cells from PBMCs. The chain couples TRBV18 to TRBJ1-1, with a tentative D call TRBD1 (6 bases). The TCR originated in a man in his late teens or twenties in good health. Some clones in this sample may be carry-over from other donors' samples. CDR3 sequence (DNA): TGTGCCAGCTCACCTCAGGGGAGGACTGAAGCTTTCTTT. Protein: CASSPQGRTEAFF.